This section outlines one TCR beta chain sequence together with its context. This sample is part of a study of technical replicates of blood from a handful of donors. The method was immunoSEQ multiplex PCR; TCRdb's version includes in-frame clones alone and lacks a portion of them. The sample includes roughly 70,000 clones, just under 95% seen only once; the top ten take approximately 0.4%. Sequencing was done on a sample of T cells isolated from PBMCs. This clonotype was obtained from a human donor in good health.

DNA of the CDR3: TGTGCCTGGAGGGGCTTCGTCTCTGGAAACACCATATATTTT. Protein product: CAWRGFVSGNTIYF. The rearrangement uses TRBV30 and TRBJ1-3; D not resolved. This CDR3 has 14 residues. Germline V gene sequence: CDR1 GTSNPN, CDR2 SVGIG (reference sequence). Between the trimmed V and J ends, which lost 3 bases and 0 bases, there was a span of 9 bases.